One sample yielded the 20 T cell receptor beta chains listed below, sequenced in a study of blood T cells in healthy people across ages. A second 7 to 11 cycle PCR used barcoded and J-beta primers. MiXCR, applied by TCRdb to the 5' RACE reads, yields one record per CDR3 protein. The sample contains 780,000 or so distinct CDR3 sequences, roughly 25% of which appear only once. These data were also reused for a study on T cells of mothers and their children.

The sample was blood. The receptors were sampled from a boy aged 10-17 years in good health.

The chain uses TRBV7-9 and TRBJ2-6, with TRBD2 as a possible D gene (6 bases). Trimming left V 5 bases short and J 0 bases short, with 17 bases between. The V gene's germline CDR1 is SEHNR and CDR2 FQNEAQ (reference sequence). The CDR3 sequence is 18 residues long. The CDR3 DNA sequence: TGTGCCAGCAGCCCTATAATAGGAGGGACCTCTGGGGCCAACGTCCTGACTTTC. Translating gives CASSPIIGGTSGANVLTF.

J is TRBJ2-7 and V is TRBV5-6; 9 nucleotides align to TRBD1. In germline, CDR1 is SGHDT, CDR2 YYEEEE. This CDR3 contains 13 residues. J gave up 9 bases and V 4 bases, and 8 bases lay outside the gene matches. The CDR3 sequence: CASSPGQGLGQYF. For the CDR3, the DNA is TGTGCCAGCAGCCCGGGACAGGGTCTGGGGCAGTACTTC.

The chain has TRBV29-1 and TRBJ2-3; the match to TRBD2 covers 7 bases. The CDR3 covers 15 residues. The trim removed 0 bases at V and 1 base at J, leaving 4 bases unmatched. CDR1 and CDR2 from the germline V gene are SQVTM and ANQGSEA. CDR3 loop: CSVEDRGVGTDTQYF. Here the CDR3 DNA reads TGCAGCGTTGAAGATCGGGGGGTAGGCACAGATACGCAGTATTTT.

The chain's CDR3 is CASSFGTGGRGGYTF. The CDR3 region has the DNA TGTGCCAGCAGTTTTGGGACAGGGGGCCGCGGAGGCTACACCTTC. V is TRBV12-3 or TRBV12-4 and J is TRBJ1-2, with 12 bases fitting TRBD1. The CDR3 totals 15 residues. The trim removed 3 bases at V and 8 bases at J, leaving 7 bases unmatched.

The rearrangement links TRBV29-1 to TRBJ2-6; a possible D gene is TRBD1 (5 bases). V lost 8 bases and J 0 bases, leaving 17 bases between the germline ends. Germline CDR1 is SQVTM and CDR2 is ANQGSEA. The CDR3 loop spans 16 amino acids. This CDR3 is CSSLGVDNSGANVLTF. The CDR3 bases are TGCAGCTCTCTAGGGGTGGATAACTCTGGGGCCAACGTCCTGACTTTC. Variable domain in full (rest from reference TRBV29-1 and TRBJ2-6): SAVISQKPSRDICQRGTSLTIQCQVDSQVTMMFWYRQQPGQSLTLIATANQGSEATYESGFVIDKFPISRPNLTFSTLTVSNMSPEDSSIYLCSSLGVDNSGANVLTFGAGSRLTVL.

The chain links TRBV20-1 to TRBJ2-1; TRBD2 matches at 7 bases. This CDR3 has 14 residues. Germline V gives CDR1 DFQATT, CDR2 SNEGSKA (reference sequence). With 2 bases clipped from V and 5 bases from J, the junction kept 6 bases outside the gene matches. For the CDR3, the DNA is TGCAGTGCTAGAAGGCGGGAGAACCACAATGAGCAGTTCTTC. Encoded protein: CSARRRENHNEQFF.

This clonotype was observed a few times. This chain uses TRBV4-3 with TRBJ1-4, with 9 bases aligning to TRBD1. Germline values: CDR1 LGHNA, CDR2 YSLEER. V was clipped by 3 bases and J by 0 bases; unmatched bases: 5. The CDR3 spans 17 residues. CDR3 loop: CASSHYRGPATNEKLFF. As DNA, the CDR3 is TGCGCCAGCAGCCACTACAGGGGGCCCGCAACTAATGAAAAACTGTTTTTT.

This clonotype was seen at least ten times. The chain links TRBV12-3 or TRBV12-4 to TRBJ1-1; unclear D gene. Trimming left V 2 bases short and J 6 bases short, with 13 bases between. The CDR3 consists of 14 residues. Written as DNA, the CDR3 is TGTGCCAGCAGTTTACCCTCCGTTATGCCTGAAGCTTTCTTT. This gives the protein CASSLPSVMPEAFF.

This clonotype was seen at least ten times. This sequence joins TRBV4-1 and TRBJ1-1; no firm D call. Germline CDR1 reads MGHRA; CDR2 reads YSYEKL. The CDR3 has 14 residues. V dropped 1 base and J dropped 1 base, with 7 bases sitting between them. CDR3 coding DNA: TGCGCCAGCAGCCAAGGCCCGCGGAACACTGAAGCTTTCTTT. This encodes CASSQGPRNTEAFF.

This chain uses TRBV12-3 or TRBV12-4 with TRBJ1-5; TRBD1 matches 7 bases. There are 15 residues in the CDR3. The ends lost 10 bases at V and 5 bases at J; junction bases unmatched: 14. In nucleotides, the CDR3 is TGTGCCAACAGCCTGCGGAATCAGGGGGATCAGCCCCAGCATTTT. It specifies CANSLRNQGDQPQHF.

This clonotype was seen more than once but under ten times. The chain joins TRBV27 to TRBJ2-7; TRBD1 is a possible D gene (5 bases). Germline V gives CDR1 MNHEY, CDR2 SMNVEV (reference sequence). V lost 0 bases and J 2 bases, leaving 11 bases between the germline ends. The CDR3 covers 15 residues. Here the CDR3 reads CASSLSGAVTYEQYF. The CDR3 DNA sequence: TGTGCCAGCAGTTTATCAGGGGCGGTCACCTACGAGCAGTACTTC.

The chain couples TRBV11-2 to TRBJ2-3; 11 bases align to TRBD2. Germline-derived CDR1 and CDR2 are SGHAT and FQNNGV. The CDR3 contains 18 residues. The V gene end was trimmed by 5 bases and the J gene end by 0 bases; junction bases not matched to a gene: 10. CDR3 loop: CASSRVLAGGASTDTQYF. The CDR3 coding sequence is TGTGCCAGCAGCCGAGTTCTAGCGGGAGGAGCTAGCACAGATACGCAGTATTTT.

There are a few counts of this clonotype. This chain connects TRBV29-1 to TRBJ2-1; possible D gene TRBD1, 5 bases. The CDR3 is 16 residues long. Germline assignment: CDR1 SQVTM and CDR2 ANQGSEA. The CDR3 loop reads CSAPPKQVSSYNEQFF. The CDR3 coding sequence is TGCAGTGCTCCCCCTAAACAGGTGAGCTCCTACAATGAGCAGTTCTTC.

The count of this clonotype is one. The genes are TRBV6-6 and TRBJ2-5; a possible D gene is TRBD2 (6 bases). This CDR3 comprises 14 residues. V shed 3 bases and J shed 4 bases, with 12 bases lying between them. CDR1 MNHNY and CDR2 SVGAGI come from the germline V gene (reference sequence). The CDR3 here is CASSYWGVGETQYF. The CDR3 bases are TGTGCCAGCAGTTATTGGGGGGTTGGAGAGACCCAGTACTTC.

The chain couples TRBV20-1 to TRBJ1-4, with a tentative D call TRBD1 (6 bases). CDR1 DFQATT and CDR2 SNEGSKA come from the germline V gene (reference sequence). Trimming shortened V by 7 bases and J by 4 bases, and 19 bases separated the two germline ends. CDR3 length equals 15 residues. The CDR3 nucleotides are TGCAGTGATAGCCCACACAGGGCGGTTAATGAAAAACTGTTTTTT. Translated: CSDSPHRAVNEKLFF.

The chain uses TRBV11-2 and TRBJ2-7; 7 positions agree with TRBD1. The CDR3 is made up of 14 amino acids. V was pared by 3 bases and J by 6 bases, with 8 bases of the junction left unmatched. From germline, CDR1 is SGHAT and CDR2 FQNNGV. CDR3 sequence: CASSFTTGVFEQYF. For the CDR3, the DNA is TGTGCCAGCAGCTTTACAACAGGGGTGTTCGAGCAGTACTTC.

The table lists this clonotype with a few counts. The chain links TRBV7-9 to TRBJ2-1; TRBD1 matches 11 bases. The last part of the DNA fits TRBJ2-5 better; the J call may be wrong. This CDR3 comprises 15 residues. Germline values: CDR1 SEHNR, CDR2 FQNEAQ (reference sequence). CDR3 DNA sequence: TGTGCCAGCAGCTCCCGGGACAGGGGGTCTGAGACCCAGTACTTC. This sequence encodes CASSSRDRGSETQYF.

This clonotype appeared a few times. One end of the junction varies from germline; a read error may be responsible. V usage is TRBV20-1 and J usage is TRBJ2-5; 10 nucleotides agree with TRBD2. Matching the DNA end better, TRBJ2-7 makes the J call doubtful. Germline CDR1 and CDR2: DFQATT and SNEGSKA (reference sequence). CDR3 length equals 16 residues. The DNA of the CDR3 is TGCAGTACTAGGCCCCTTTTAACTAGCGGGATCTACGAGCAGTACTTC. Translated: CSTRPLLTSGIYEQYF.

This clonotype occurred a few times. A much larger clonotype is one base distant, so this may be a read error. The V call is TRBV7-2, the J call TRBJ1-5, with unresolved D. Germline CDR1 reads SGHTA; CDR2 reads FQGNSA. The CDR3 runs to 12 residues. CDR3 in DNA: TGTGCCAGCAGCTTAGGCAATCAGCCCCGGCATTTT. Translating gives CASSLGNQPRHF.

The V gene is TRBV12-3 or TRBV12-4, the J gene TRBJ1-1, with 9 bases fitting TRBD1. CDR3 length equals 17 residues. J lost 0 bases, V lost 1 base, and 6 bases had no gene match. The CDR3 region has the DNA TGTGCCAGCAGTTTAGGGAGTTGGACAGGGGTGAACACTGAAGCTTTCTTT. Its translation: CASSLGSWTGVNTEAFF.